This passage covers 19 T cell receptor beta chains from one sample sequenced in a study of glioma-infiltrating T cells. TCR alpha and beta CDR3 regions were amplified from RNA using iRepertoire nested multiplex PCR. TCRdb analysed the multiplex PCR reads with MiXCR anew, one entry per CDR3 protein. The sample shows under 50,000 distinct CDR3 sequences, around 20% of them seen only once. The sequenced sample consisted of glioma tissue, nonneoplastic brain tissue, or PBMCs (not recorded which). The receptors come from a human donor with low-grade glioma or glioblastoma, undergoing nonglioma brain surgery, or in good health (not recorded which).

This clonotype was seen repeatedly, ten times or more. This sequence joins TRBV7-9 and TRBJ2-5, with 10 bases fitting TRBD1. V lost 3 bases and J lost 8; bases outside the gene matches: 3. Looked up from germline, CDR1 is SEHNR and CDR2 is FQNEAQ (reference sequence). The CDR3 has 13 amino acids. Here the CDR3 reads CASSFWDRGTQYF. The DNA for the CDR3 is TGTGCCAGCAGCTTTTGGGACAGGGGTACCCAGTACTTC. Supplemented by reference TRBV7-9 and TRBJ2-5, the full variable domain reads DTGVSQNPRHKITKRGQNVTFRCDPISEHNRLYWYRQTLGQGPEFLTYFQNEAQLEKSRLLSDRFSAERPKGSFSTLEIQRTEQGDSAMYLCASSFWDRGTQYFGPGTRLLVL.

Notes on this clonotype: One base away lies a much larger clone, so this may be a sequencing read error. The chain uses TRBV10-2 and TRBJ2-3; D uncertain. The length of the CDR3 is 14 residues. Trimming stripped 1 base from V and 0 bases from J, with 5 bases between. CDR1 and CDR2 (germline): WSHSY, SAAADI. The CDR3 region is CASSELFSTDTQYF. Written as DNA, the CDR3 is TGCGCCAGCAGTGAGTTGTTTAGCACAGATACGCAGTATTTT.

This clonotype showed up many times. The chain links TRBV7-9 to TRBJ2-1, with 11 positions matching TRBD2. J lost 10 bases, V lost 6 bases, and 11 bases had no gene match. Germline V gene sequence: CDR1 SEHNR, CDR2 FQNEAQ (reference sequence). This CDR3 is 15 amino acids long. The CDR3, as DNA: TGTGCCAGCAGTTCCGGTAGCGGGGGGGCCAACGAGCAGTTCTTC. This encodes CASSSGSGGANEQFF.

Judged by abundance, this clonotype is medium-sized. The chain links TRBV7-9 to TRBJ1-1, with D possibly being TRBD1 (6 bases). V was clipped by 5 bases and J by 3 bases, with 13 bases between them. Germline V CDR1 and CDR2: SEHNR, FQNEAQ (reference sequence). The CDR3 has 14 residues. CDR3 in DNA: TGTGCCAGCAGCCCAACCGGGACACACACTGAAGCTTTCTTT. Translating it yields CASSPTGTHTEAFF.

This clonotype was detected many times. The chain recombines TRBV4-1 with TRBJ1-5; tentative D call: TRBD1 (5 bases). Between the trimmed V and J ends, which lost 0 bases and 4 bases, there was a span of 13 bases. The CDR3 has 16 amino acids. In germline, CDR1 is MGHRA, CDR2 YSYEKL. The CDR3 reads CASSQDAGGLNQPQHF. The CDR3 DNA reads as TGCGCCAGCAGCCAAGACGCGGGGGGACTAAATCAGCCCCAGCATTTT.

This clonotype was observed at least ten times. The rearrangement links TRBV6-2 or TRBV6-3 to TRBJ2-3, with D perhaps assigned TRBD1 or TRBD2 (6 bases each). CDR1 and CDR2 from the germline V gene are MNHEY and SVGEGT. V lost 4 bases and J 1 base, leaving 18 bases between the germline ends. This CDR3 spans 17 amino acids. CDR3 in amino acids: CASSSLRTGGRTDTQYF. The DNA of the CDR3 is TGTGCCAGCAGTTCCCTCCGTACTGGGGGGCGCACAGATACGCAGTATTTT.

This clonotype showed up many times. The J gene is TRBJ1-1, the V gene TRBV29-1; D gene uncertain. Trimming left V 7 bases short and J 1 base short, with 7 bases between. From germline, CDR1 is SQVTM and CDR2 ANQGSEA. CDR3 length: 11 residues. CDR3 residues: CSGWANTEAFF. CDR3 sequence (DNA): TGCAGCGGGTGGGCGAACACTGAAGCTTTCTTT. The variable domain in full, with the rest retrieved from reference TRBV29-1 and TRBJ1-1, is SAVISQKPSRDICQRGTSLTIQCQVDSQVTMMFWYRQQPGQSLTLIATANQGSEATYESGFVIDKFPISRPNLTFSTLTVSNMSPEDSSIYLCSGWANTEAFFGQGTRLTVV.

This clonotype was recorded many times. This chain joins TRBV4-1 and TRBJ2-1; D is unclear. CDR1 and CDR2 (germline): MGHRA, YSYEKL. The length of the CDR3 is 17 residues. Trimming pared 1 base from V and 1 base from J, leaving 14 bases between. The CDR3 here is CASSQVDLGFSYNEQFF. The DNA of the CDR3 is TGCGCCAGCAGCCAAGTCGATCTAGGCTTTTCCTACAATGAGCAGTTCTTC.

This clonotype was detected ten times or more. The chain is built from TRBV7-3 and TRBJ2-2; D remains unclear. The CDR3 runs 14 residues. Trimming took off 6 bases at V and 0 bases at J, with 8 bases between the two ends. Germline CDR1 and CDR2: SGHTA and FQGTGA. The CDR3 sequence: CASRRGPNTGELFF. The DNA of the CDR3 is TGTGCCAGCAGGAGAGGCCCGAACACCGGGGAGCTGTTTTTT. Variable domain in full (rest from reference TRBV7-3 and TRBJ2-2): GAGVSQTPSNKVTEKGKYVELRCDPISGHTALYWYRQSLGQGPEFLIYFQGTGAADDSGLPNDRFFAVRPEGSVSTLKIQRTERGDSAVYLCASRRGPNTGELFFGEGSRLTVL.

Of note for this clonotype: A read error may explain this, as a much larger clone is one base away. V usage is TRBV10-3 and J usage is TRBJ1-2, with a weak D call TRBD1 (5 bases). V gave up 10 bases and J gave up 4 bases, with 19 bases separating them. The CDR3 covers 14 residues. The germline CDR1 and CDR2 sequences are ENHRY and SYGVKD. The CDR3 protein is CARGDGTQGYGYTF. The CDR3 coding sequence is TGTGCCAGAGGGGATGGGACCCAGGGCTATGGCTACACCTTC.

This rearrangement joins TRBV3-1 to TRBJ2-7; unclear D gene. The CDR3 runs to 12 residues. The germline V gene encodes CDR1 LGHDT and CDR2 YNNKEL (reference sequence). The V end lost 2 bases, the J end lost 5 bases, and 7 bases lay between the germline ends. This chain's CDR3 is CASSQFHDEQYF. The DNA of the CDR3 is TGTGCCAGCAGCCAATTTCATGACGAGCAGTACTTC.

The rearrangement joins TRBV6-1 to TRBJ2-3; 7 bases match TRBD2. The CDR3 is 14 residues long. V trimming: 8 bases; J trimming: 2 bases; junction bases outside the gene matches: 7. CDR1 and CDR2 (germline): MNHNS, SASEGT. CDR3 protein: CASWTRELTDTQYF. The CDR3 region has the DNA TGTGCCAGCTGGACTAGAGAACTCACAGATACGCAGTATTTT.

In its sample, this clonotype was seen many times. J is TRBJ2-7 and V is TRBV20-1, with TRBD1 matching 8 bases. Trimming at V came to 1 base and at J to 6 bases, leaving 17 bases not matched to a gene. The germline V gene has CDR1 DFQATT and CDR2 SNEGSKA (reference sequence). The CDR3 spans 17 residues. CDR3 bases: TGCAGTGCTAGAGGTCCCCTACGGACAGGGTGGCAAGGCGAGCAGTACTTC. Its translation is CSARGPLRTGWQGEQYF.

This clonotype rates as medium-sized. This chain connects TRBV20-1 to TRBJ1-1; TRBD1 might be the D (5 bases). Trimming removed 3 bases at V and 0 bases at J, with 17 bases between. Germline CDR1 is DFQATT and CDR2 is SNEGSKA (reference sequence). The CDR3 consists of 16 residues. The CDR3 loop is CSAREGYHRMNTEAFF. CDR3 bases: TGCAGTGCTAGGGAGGGGTACCACAGGATGAACACTGAAGCTTTCTTT.

This clonotype has a count of ten or more. The chain is built from TRBV20-1 and TRBJ2-1, with 7 positions matching TRBD2. The J segment lost 9 bases and the V segment lost 2 bases, leaving 16 bases of the junction unmatched. This CDR3 has 16 residues. Looked up from germline, CDR1 is DFQATT and CDR2 is SNEGSKA (reference sequence). The CDR3 loop reads CSARLPSAGEKGEQFF. The CDR3 DNA follows: TGCAGTGCTAGACTCCCTTCGGCGGGAGAGAAGGGTGAGCAGTTCTTC.

This clonotype was observed at least ten times. V is TRBV20-1 and J is TRBJ2-5, with D possibly being TRBD2 (5 bases). CDR1 is DFQATT and CDR2 is SNEGSKA in the germline V gene (reference sequence). The V end was cut by 6 bases, the J end by 1 base, with 12 bases between. The CDR3 loop spans 13 amino acids. The chain's CDR3 is CSAPWGVQETQYF. The CDR3 nucleotides read TGCAGTGCCCCCTGGGGAGTCCAAGAGACCCAGTACTTC.

This clonotype has a count of ten or more. The J gene is TRBJ2-7, the V gene TRBV4-1, with a tentative D call TRBD1 (6 bases). Germline V gives CDR1 MGHRA, CDR2 YSYEKL. The CDR3 runs 14 residues. Trimming took 0 bases from V and 0 from J, leaving 6 bases between them. CDR3 nucleotides: TGCGCCAGCAGCCAAGACAGGGGCTCCTACGAGCAGTACTTC. Translating it yields CASSQDRGSYEQYF.

This clonotype has ten or more counts. As DNA, the CDR3 is TGTGCCACCAAAGACAGGGGGCAAGAGGGTGGCTACACCTTC. The encoded protein is CATKDRGQEGGYTF. The rearrangement joins TRBV15 to TRBJ1-2, with 10 bases matching TRBD1. Germline lookup yields CDR1 LNHNV and CDR2 YYDKDF (reference sequence). V lost 7 bases, J lost 7 bases, and 9 bases stayed unmatched. The CDR3 is made up of 14 amino acids.

To note about this clonotype: One end of the junction fails to match germline, which may point to a read error. The chain carries TRBV4-1 and TRBJ1-2; D remains unclear. CDR1 and CDR2 (germline): MGHRA, YSYEKL. The CDR3 extends over 15 amino acids. The chain's CDR3 is CAGSQDGRSNYGYTF. In nucleotides, the CDR3 is TGCGCCGGCAGCCAAGATGGGCGGTCGAACTATGGCTACACCTTC.